The 15 T cell receptor beta chains listed next were all sequenced from one sample in a study of patients and donors after allogeneic stem cell transplantation. MiXCR was run by TCRdb on the RT-PCR reads, yielding one entry per CDR3 protein. The profile shows approximately 61,000 distinct CDR3 sequences, less than 15% of them singletons. Sequencing was carried out using blood, either unsorted or a sorted T cell fraction (not recorded which). The receptors here all came from a human donor who was either an allogeneic HSCT recipient or a stem cell or donor lymphocyte infusion donor (not recorded which). It is not recorded whose cells these are; they may come from a transplant donor.

The J gene is TRBJ2-2, the V gene TRBV12-3 or TRBV12-4; D assignment may be TRBD1 or TRBD2 (6 bases each). The CDR3 extends over 13 amino acids. V shed 4 bases and J shed 8 bases, with 11 bases lying between them. The CDR3 DNA sequence: TGTGCCAGCAGTTACAGGGACTTTGGGGAGCTGTTTTTT. The encoded protein is CASSYRDFGELFF.

This clonotype occurred many times. The rearrangement links TRBV3-1 to TRBJ2-7, with D unresolved. The CDR3 has 12 residues. From germline, CDR1 is LGHDT and CDR2 YNNKEL (reference sequence). Deletions cut 1 base from V and 6 bases from J, with 7 bases between. The CDR3: CASSQAESEQYF. The CDR3 bases are TGTGCCAGCAGCCAAGCTGAATCCGAGCAGTACTTC.

This clonotype was found a few times. The rearrangement joins TRBV18 to TRBJ1-3; D remains ambiguous. The CDR3 has 16 amino acids. Germline V CDR1 and CDR2: KGHSH, LQKENI. V was clipped by 0 bases and J by 0 bases, with 9 bases between them. The CDR3 DNA reads as TGTGCCAGCTCACCACCGGGTCAGAGCTCTGGAAACACCATATATTTT. It specifies CASSPPGQSSGNTIYF.

The rearrangement links TRBV5-4 to TRBJ2-7; 8 nucleotides line up with TRBD2. The length of the CDR3 is 17 residues. Trimming cost V 4 bases and J 3 bases; bases outside gene matches: 15. Germline CDR1 and CDR2: SGHNT and YYREEE (reference sequence). The CDR3 region has the DNA TGTGCCAGCAGCCCGGGGGGTTGGCTAGCGGGCGACTACGAGCAGTACTTC. Residues: CASSPGGWLAGDYEQYF.

This clonotype was found a few times. The gene calls are TRBV18 and TRBJ2-1, with TRBD2 identical over 11 bases. From germline, CDR1 is KGHSH and CDR2 LQKENI. This CDR3 has 18 residues. J lost 4 bases, V lost 3 bases, and 11 bases had no gene match. The DNA of the CDR3 is TGTGCCAGCTCACCCTCCGGGACTAGCGGAGTAGGGTACAATGAGCAGTTCTTC. It codes for CASSPSGTSGVGYNEQFF.

Only a few counts were recorded for this clonotype. V usage is TRBV5-6 and J usage is TRBJ2-1; 7 nucleotides align to TRBD2. Trimming cost V 2 bases and J 8 bases; bases outside gene matches: 16. The CDR3 extends over 17 amino acids. Germline V gene sequence: CDR1 SGHDT, CDR2 YYEEEE. The CDR3 region has the DNA TGTGCCAGCAGCTTATTCTGGGGGAGGGTTTTTTTCGATGAGCAGTTCTTC. Protein: CASSLFWGRVFFDEQFF.

There are many counts of this clonotype. The chain recombines TRBV10-3 with TRBJ2-3; D assignment may be TRBD1 or TRBD2 (5 bases each). Germline CDR1 and CDR2: ENHRY and SYGVKD. The V and J ends lost 7 bases and 2 bases respectively, with 16 bases between them. The CDR3 totals 15 residues. Written as DNA, the CDR3 is TGTGCCATCAAGCCGGGGCAATACATCACAGATACGCAGTATTTT. Protein: CAIKPGQYITDTQYF.

There are a few counts of this clonotype. The genes are TRBV5-1 and TRBJ1-3, with D perhaps TRBD1 (5 bases). The germline V gene encodes CDR1 SGHRS and CDR2 YFSETQ. Trimming shortened V by 0 bases and J by 7 bases, and 20 bases separated the two germline ends. The CDR3 has 17 amino acids. The CDR3 here is CASSLDFGGVERNTIYF. The CDR3 DNA is TGCGCCAGCAGCTTGGATTTCGGGGGAGTTGAGAGGAACACCATATATTTT.

This clonotype was seen a few times. The chain carries TRBV6-5 and TRBJ2-7; D tentatively fits TRBD1 or TRBD2 (5 bases each). V shed 5 bases and J shed 7 bases, with 9 bases lying between them. CDR3 length equals 11 residues. The germline V gene encodes CDR1 MNHEY and CDR2 SVGAGI. The CDR3 sequence: CASSPGAEQYF. In DNA form, the CDR3 reads TGTGCCAGCAGTCCCGGGGCTGAGCAGTACTTC.

CDR3 DNA: TGTGCCAGCAGGTCAGGTTATGGGAGCTCCTACGAGCAGTACTTC. Protein: CASRSGYGSSYEQYF. V is TRBV27 and J is TRBJ2-7, with a possible D match to TRBD2 (5 bases). V lost 6 bases, J lost 0 bases, and 15 bases lay in between. CDR3 length: 15 residues. The germline gives CDR1 MNHEY, CDR2 SMNVEV (reference sequence).

The chain employs TRBV20-1 and TRBJ1-2, with 9 bases lining up with TRBD1. From germline, CDR1 is DFQATT and CDR2 SNEGSKA (reference sequence). This CDR3 region has 14 residues. With 6 bases clipped from V and 5 bases from J, the junction kept 10 bases outside the gene matches. The CDR3 DNA follows: TGCAGTGCAGAATCCGGGACAGGGAGGTATGGCTACACCTTC. Protein: CSAESGTGRYGYTF.

This clonotype was seen many times. The chain recombines TRBV24-1 with TRBJ2-7, with TRBD1 as a possible D gene (5 bases). The V and J ends lost 3 bases and 3 bases respectively, with 17 bases between them. CDR3 size: 16 residues. Germline V gene data show CDR1 as KGHDR and CDR2 as SFDVKD. The DNA for the CDR3 is TGTGCCACCAGTGATCCCTCTCAGGGTAGCTACTACGAGCAGTACTTC. It yields the protein CATSDPSQGSYYEQYF.

This clonotype was observed a handful of times. The V and J genes are TRBV2 and TRBJ2-2, with unresolved D. The CDR3 totals 19 residues. Germline CDR1 and CDR2: SNHLY and FYNNEI. V was trimmed by 1 base and J by 4 bases, leaving 22 bases between them. CDR3 protein: CASSEVTSLGVITTGELFF. CDR3 bases: TGTGCCAGCAGTGAAGTCACTTCTTTAGGTGTCATTACCACCGGGGAGCTGTTTTTT.

This clonotype is medium-sized in the sample. The V and J genes are TRBV25-1 and TRBJ1-1; perhaps TRBD1 as D (6 bases). CDR3 length: 15 residues. V was clipped by 1 base and J by 0 bases, with 9 bases between them. Per the germline V gene, CDR1 is MGHDK and CDR2 is SYGVNS. CDR3 amino acids: CASSESGQLNTEAFF. DNA of the CDR3: TGTGCCAGCAGTGAATCAGGACAGCTGAACACTGAAGCTTTCTTT.

This clonotype was observed many times. The rearrangement uses TRBV7-2 and TRBJ1-2; D might be TRBD1 (5 bases). This CDR3 contains 15 residues. V lost 5 bases to trimming and J lost 8 bases, with 21 bases between them. CDR1 SGHTA and CDR2 FQGNSA come from the germline V gene. CDR3 loop: CASSPVAVLRGGYTF. The CDR3 DNA follows: TGTGCCAGCAGCCCCGTGGCCGTTCTGAGGGGAGGCTACACCTTC.